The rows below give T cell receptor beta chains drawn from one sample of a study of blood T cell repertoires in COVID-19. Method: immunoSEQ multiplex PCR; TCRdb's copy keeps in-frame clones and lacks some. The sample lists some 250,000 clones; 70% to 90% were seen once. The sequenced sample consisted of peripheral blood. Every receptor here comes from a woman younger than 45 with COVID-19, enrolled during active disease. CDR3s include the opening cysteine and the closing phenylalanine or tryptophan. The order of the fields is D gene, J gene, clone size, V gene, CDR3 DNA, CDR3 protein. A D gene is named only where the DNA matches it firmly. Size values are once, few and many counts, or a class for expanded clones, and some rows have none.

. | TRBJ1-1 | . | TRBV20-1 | TGCAGTGCTAGTTTAGGGGGGGAGAGCACTGAAGCTTTCTTT | CSASLGGESTEAFF
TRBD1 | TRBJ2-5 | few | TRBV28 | TGTGCCAGCGTGCGACAGGGTCAAGAGACCCAGTACTTC | CASVRQGQETQYF
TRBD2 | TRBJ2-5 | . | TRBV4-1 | TGCGCCAGCAGCCTTCTAGCGGGGGGCGCAGAGACCCAGTACTTC | CASSLLAGGAETQYF
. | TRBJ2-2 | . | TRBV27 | TGTGCCAGCAGTCCCCTTGACAGAACCGGGGAGCTGTTTTTT | CASSPLDRTGELFF
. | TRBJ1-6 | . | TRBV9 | TGTGCCAGCAGCGTGGACAGACATAATTCACCCCTCCACTTT | CASSVDRHNSPLHF
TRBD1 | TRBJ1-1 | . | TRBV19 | TGTGCCAGTAGTATACCCCGTCGGTGGCCTAGACAGGGGCAGAACACTGAAGCTTTCTTT | CASSIPRRWPRQGQNTEAFF
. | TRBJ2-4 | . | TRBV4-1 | TGCGCCAGCAGCCAAGGATACGCGGTTTCTCAGTACTTC | CASSQGYAVSQYF
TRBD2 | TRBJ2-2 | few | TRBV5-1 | TGCGCCAGCCTAGGGACTAGCGGGGCCGGGGAGCTGTTTTTT | CASLGTSGAGELFF
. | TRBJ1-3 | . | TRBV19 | TGTGCCAGTAGGCGGGTCTTCCACAAGTCAGGCTCTGGAAACACCATATATTTT | CASRRVFHKSGSGNTIYF
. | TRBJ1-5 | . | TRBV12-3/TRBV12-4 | TGTGCCAGCAGCCCCGGCAATCAGCCCCAGCATTTT | CASSPGNQPQHF
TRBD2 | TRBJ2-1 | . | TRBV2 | TGTGCCAGCAGTACCCGGGACTACTCCCCCGGGCAGTTCTTC | CASSTRDYSPGQFF
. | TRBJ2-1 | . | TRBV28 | TGTGCCAGCGGGAAGGGGACCTACAATGAGCAGTTCTTC | CASGKGTYNEQFF
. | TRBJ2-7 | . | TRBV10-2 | TGCGCCAGCAGTGCCAGGGGCAAGTCCTACGAGCAGTACTTC | CASSARGKSYEQYF
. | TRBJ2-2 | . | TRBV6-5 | TGTGCCAGCAGTTATAAATCTTACACCGGGGAGCTGTTTTTT | CASSYKSYTGELFF
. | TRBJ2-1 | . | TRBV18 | TGTGCCAGCTCATTTGACAGCTACAATGAGCAGTTCTTC | CASSFDSYNEQFF
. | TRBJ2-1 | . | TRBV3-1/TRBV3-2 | TGTGCCAGCAGCCAAACCCGGGGTGAGCAGTTCTTC | CASSQTRGEQFF
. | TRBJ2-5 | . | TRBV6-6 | TGTGCCAGCAGTTCTGTCAGAACGGAGACCCAGTACTTC | CASSSVRTETQYF
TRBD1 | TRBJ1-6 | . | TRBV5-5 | TGTGCCAGCAGATCCCAGGACAGGGTCTATAATTCACCCCTCCACTTT | CASRSQDRVYNSPLHF
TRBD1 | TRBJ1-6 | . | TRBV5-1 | TGCGCCAGCAGCTCCACAGGGGGGACACCCCTCCACTTT | CASSSTGGTPLHF
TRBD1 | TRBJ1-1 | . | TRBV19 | TGTGCCAGTAGCACCGGGACAGGCAGGGTCGCAAGGTCGTTC | CASSTGTGRVARSF
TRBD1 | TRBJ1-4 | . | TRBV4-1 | TGCGCCAGCAGCCAAGGCCCCTCGACAGGGGGCTTGAGCGAAAAACTGTTTTTT | CASSQGPSTGGLSEKLFF
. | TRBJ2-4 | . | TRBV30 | TGTGCCTGGACCCTGGAGGAGCTCCCACGAAGAAACATTCAGTACTTC | CAWTLEELPRRNIQYF
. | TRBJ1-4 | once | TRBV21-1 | TGTGCCAGCAGCGTGTTGGCAGCAACTAATGAAAAACTGTTTTTT | CASSVLAATNEKLFF
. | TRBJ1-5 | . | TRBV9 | TGTGCCAGCAGCGTACCAGGTCAGCCCCAGCATTTT | CASSVPGQPQHF
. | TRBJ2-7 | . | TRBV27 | TGTGCCAGCAGTTTGGGTCGGGGGGCTAGCTCTTACGAGCAGTACTTC | CASSLGRGASSYEQYF
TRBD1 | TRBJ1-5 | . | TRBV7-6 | TGTGCCAGCAGCCTGGGACAGGGGTATAGCAATCAGCCCCAGCATTTT | CASSLGQGYSNQPQHF
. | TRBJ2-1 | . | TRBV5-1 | TGCGCCAGCAGCACGACAGCTTACAATGAGCAGTTCTTC | CASSTTAYNEQFF
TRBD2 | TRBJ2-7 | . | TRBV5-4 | TGTGCCAGCAGCTTGGTCGGCGGGGGGACATCCTACGAGCAGTACTTC | CASSLVGGGTSYEQYF
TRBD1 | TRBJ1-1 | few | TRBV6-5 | TGTGCCAGCAGCCGGGACAGGGTCACTGAAGCTTTCTTT | CASSRDRVTEAFF
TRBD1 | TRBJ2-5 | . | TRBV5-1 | TGCGCCAGCAGCTTGGTAGGTTGGGGACAGGACCAAGAGACCCAGTACTTC | CASSLVGWGQDQETQYF
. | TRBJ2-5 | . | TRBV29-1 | TGCAGCGGGGGGCAAGGGCAGGGCGGAGAGACCCAGTACTTC | CSGGQGQGGETQYF
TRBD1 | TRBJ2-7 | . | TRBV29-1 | TGCAGCGTTGGGACAGGTTACGAGCAGTACTTC | CSVGTGYEQYF
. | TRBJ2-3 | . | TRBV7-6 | TGTGCCAGCAGCTCCAAGACTAGATCCTATAGCACAGATACGCAGTATTTT | CASSSKTRSYSTDTQYF
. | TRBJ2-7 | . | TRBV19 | TGTGCCAGTAGTTCCTTCGACGAGCAGTACTTC | CASSSFDEQYF
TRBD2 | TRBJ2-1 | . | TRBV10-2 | TGCGCCAGCTCCCCCCTAGCGGGGGGGCCCAATGAGCAGTTCTTC | CASSPLAGGPNEQFF
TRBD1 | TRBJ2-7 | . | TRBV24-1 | TGTGCCACCAGTGAGACGGGACAGGGATCCTACGAGCAGTACTTC | CATSETGQGSYEQYF
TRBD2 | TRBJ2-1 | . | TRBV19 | TGTGCCAGTAGTATAGATTGGGCTAGCGGGGAGTCAGATTCAGATGAGCAGTTCTTC | CASSIDWASGESDSDEQFF
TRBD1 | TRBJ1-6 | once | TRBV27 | TGTGCCAGCACGGACAGGGTTACCTCACCCCTCCACTTT | CASTDRVTSPLHF
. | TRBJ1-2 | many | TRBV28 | TGTGCCAGCACCCCCCAGGGTGGAATCTATGGCTACACCTTC | CASTPQGGIYGYTF
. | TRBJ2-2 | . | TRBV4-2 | TGTGCCAGCAGCCAGACTGGGTTCCTAGCTTCCGGGGAGCTGTTTTTT | CASSQTGFLASGELFF
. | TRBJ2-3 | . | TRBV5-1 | TGCGCCAGCAGCTTTGAGACCGACAACACAGATACGCAGTATTTT | CASSFETDNTDTQYF
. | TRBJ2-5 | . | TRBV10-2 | TGCGCCAGCAGTGAGTCGCCGGGGCGGGGACTTCAAGAGACCCAGTACTTC | CASSESPGRGLQETQYF
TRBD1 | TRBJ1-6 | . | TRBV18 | TGTGCCAGCTCACCAGACAGGGGGACCTCACCCCTCCACTTT | CASSPDRGTSPLHF
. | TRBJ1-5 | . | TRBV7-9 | TGTGCCAGCAGCGGCACGGGGGAGCGCAATCAGCCCCAGCATTTT | CASSGTGERNQPQHF
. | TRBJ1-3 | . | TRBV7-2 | TGTGCCAGCAGCTTAGATGGCGGATCTGGAAACACCATATATTTT | CASSLDGGSGNTIYF
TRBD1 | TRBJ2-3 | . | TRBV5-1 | TGCGCCAGCAGCGCGAACAGGGGCCCTCGGATGGGTGATACGCAGTATTTT | CASSANRGPRMGDTQYF
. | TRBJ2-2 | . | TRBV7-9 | TGTGCCAGCAGCGGACAGATAGAAACGAACACCGGGGAGCTGTTTTTT | CASSGQIETNTGELFF
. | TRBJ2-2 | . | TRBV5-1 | TGCGCCAGCAGGGACAACATCATCGGGGAGCTGTTTTTT | CASRDNIIGELFF
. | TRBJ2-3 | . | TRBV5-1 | TGCGCCAGCAGCCCGGACGGGAGTCAAGATACGCAGTATTTT | CASSPDGSQDTQYF
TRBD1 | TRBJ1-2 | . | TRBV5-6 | TGTGCCAGCAGCCGATCGGGACAGTACCCCTATGGCTACACCTTC | CASSRSGQYPYGYTF